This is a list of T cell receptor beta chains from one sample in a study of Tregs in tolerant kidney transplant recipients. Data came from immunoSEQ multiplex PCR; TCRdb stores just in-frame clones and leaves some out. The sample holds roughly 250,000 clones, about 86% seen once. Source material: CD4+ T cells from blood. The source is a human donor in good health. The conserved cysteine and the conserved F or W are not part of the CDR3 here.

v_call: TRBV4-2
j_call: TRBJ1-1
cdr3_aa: ASSQDWTGGEAF

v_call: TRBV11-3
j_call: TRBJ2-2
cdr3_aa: ASSWDPNTGELF

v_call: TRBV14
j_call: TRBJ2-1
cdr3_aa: ASSQDSSGAIYNEQF

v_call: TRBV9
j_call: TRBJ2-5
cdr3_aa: ASTPSVQETQY

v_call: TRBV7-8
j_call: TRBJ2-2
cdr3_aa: ASSSLGGLSTGELF

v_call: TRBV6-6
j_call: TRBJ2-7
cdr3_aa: ASSTPTVVSSYEQY

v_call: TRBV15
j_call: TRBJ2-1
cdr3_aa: ATSRDTRRGGRGPRNEQF

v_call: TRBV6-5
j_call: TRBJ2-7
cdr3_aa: ASKGTRAYEQY

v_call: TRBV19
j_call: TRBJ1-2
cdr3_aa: ASSLSGLQFYGYT

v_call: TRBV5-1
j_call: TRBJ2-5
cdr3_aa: ASSLGASGTLETQY

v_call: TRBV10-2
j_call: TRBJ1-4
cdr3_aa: ASSESTGAEKLF

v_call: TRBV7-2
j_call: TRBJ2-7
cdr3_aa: ASSLDGRSYEQY

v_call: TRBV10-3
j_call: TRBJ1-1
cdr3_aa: AISAHSALNTEAF

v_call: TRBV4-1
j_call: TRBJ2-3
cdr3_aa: ASSQSPGTSGRKASTDTQY

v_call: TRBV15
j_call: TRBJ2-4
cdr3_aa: ATSGGQGALPAVNIQY

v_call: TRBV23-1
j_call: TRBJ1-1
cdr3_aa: ASSSWTGENTEAF